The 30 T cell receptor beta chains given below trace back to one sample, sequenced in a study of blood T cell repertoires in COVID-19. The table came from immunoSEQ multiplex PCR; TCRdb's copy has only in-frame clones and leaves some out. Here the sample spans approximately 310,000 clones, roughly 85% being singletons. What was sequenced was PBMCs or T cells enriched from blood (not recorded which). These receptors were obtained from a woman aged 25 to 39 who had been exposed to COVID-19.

The CDR3 protein is CASRGLAGGSDTQYF. In nucleotides, the CDR3 is TGTGCCAGCAGGGGACTAGCGGGAGGTTCAGATACGCAGTATTTT. This rearrangement joins TRBV6-5 to TRBJ2-3; 15 bases are a match to TRBD2. In germline, CDR1 is MNHEY, CDR2 SVGAGI. CDR3 length: 15 residues. V dropped 6 bases and J dropped 4; count of bases not matched to a gene: 2.

DNA for the CDR3: TGTGCCAGCAGCCAAGATAGGAGGGGAAATGGCTACACCTTC. It encodes CASSQDRRGNGYTF. This rearrangement joins TRBV3-1 (or the pseudogene TRBV3-2) to TRBJ1-2, with D possibly matching TRBD1 (5 bases). In germline, CDR1 is LGHDT, CDR2 YNNKEL (reference sequence). This CDR3 is built from 14 residues. Trimming shortened V by 0 bases and J by 6 bases, and 11 bases separated the two germline ends.

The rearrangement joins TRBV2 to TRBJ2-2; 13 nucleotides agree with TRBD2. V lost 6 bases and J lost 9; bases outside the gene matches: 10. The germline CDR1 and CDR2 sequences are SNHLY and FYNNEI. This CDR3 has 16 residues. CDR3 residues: CASREKLAGGNRELFF. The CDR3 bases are TGTGCCAGCAGGGAAAAACTAGCGGGGGGGAACCGGGAGCTGTTTTTT.

DNA of the CDR3: TGTGCCAGCGCCCTTGAGGCTCAAGAGACCCAGTACTTC. It codes for CASALEAQETQYF. The chain uses TRBV5-4 and TRBJ2-5; unclear D gene. Trimming took 7 bases from V and 2 from J, leaving 12 bases between them. This CDR3 is 13 amino acids long. CDR1 and CDR2 (germline): SGHNT, YYREEE (reference sequence).

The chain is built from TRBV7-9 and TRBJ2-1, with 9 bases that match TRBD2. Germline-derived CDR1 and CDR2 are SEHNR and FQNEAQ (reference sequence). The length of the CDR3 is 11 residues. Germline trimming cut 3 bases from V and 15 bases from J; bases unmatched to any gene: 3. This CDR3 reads CASSLGLALFF. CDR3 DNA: TGTGCCAGCAGCTTGGGACTAGCCCTGTTCTTC.

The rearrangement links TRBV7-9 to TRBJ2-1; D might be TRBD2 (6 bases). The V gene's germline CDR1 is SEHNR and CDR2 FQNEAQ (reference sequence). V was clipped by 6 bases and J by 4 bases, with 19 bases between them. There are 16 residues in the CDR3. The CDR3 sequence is CASSLGGKVPYNEQFF. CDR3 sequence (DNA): TGTGCCAGCAGTTTGGGCGGGAAGGTCCCTTACAATGAGCAGTTCTTC. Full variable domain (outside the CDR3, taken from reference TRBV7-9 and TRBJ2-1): DTGVSQNPRHKITKRGQNVTFRCDPISEHNRLYWYRQTLGQGPEFLTYFQNEAQLEKSRLLSDRFSAERPKGSFSTLEIQRTEQGDSAMYLCASSLGGKVPYNEQFFGPGTRLTVL.

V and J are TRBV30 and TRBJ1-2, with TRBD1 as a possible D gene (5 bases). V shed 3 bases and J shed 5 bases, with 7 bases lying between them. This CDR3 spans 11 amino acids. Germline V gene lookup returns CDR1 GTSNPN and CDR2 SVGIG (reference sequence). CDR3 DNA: TGTGCCTGGAGAGGGGTGTATGGCTACACCTTC. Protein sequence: CAWRGVYGYTF.

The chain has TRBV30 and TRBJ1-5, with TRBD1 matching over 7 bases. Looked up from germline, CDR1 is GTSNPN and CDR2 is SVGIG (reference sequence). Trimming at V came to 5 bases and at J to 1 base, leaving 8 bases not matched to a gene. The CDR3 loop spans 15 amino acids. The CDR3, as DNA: TGTGCCTGGGGGCCGGGACAGATCAGCAATCAGCCCCAGCATTTT. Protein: CAWGPGQISNQPQHF.

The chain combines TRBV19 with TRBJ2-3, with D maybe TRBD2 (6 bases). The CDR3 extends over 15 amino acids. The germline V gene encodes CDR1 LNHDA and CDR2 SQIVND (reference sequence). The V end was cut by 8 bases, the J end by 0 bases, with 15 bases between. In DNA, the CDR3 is TGTGCCAGTGAGCGGGTCTTCCACAGCACAGATACGCAGTATTTT. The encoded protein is CASERVFHSTDTQYF.

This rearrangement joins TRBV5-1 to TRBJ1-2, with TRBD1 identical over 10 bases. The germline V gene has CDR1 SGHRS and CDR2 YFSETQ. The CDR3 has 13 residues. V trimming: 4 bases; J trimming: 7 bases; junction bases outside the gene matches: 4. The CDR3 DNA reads TGCGCCAGCAGCCGGGACAGGGGCCGTGGCTACACCTTC. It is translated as CASSRDRGRGYTF.

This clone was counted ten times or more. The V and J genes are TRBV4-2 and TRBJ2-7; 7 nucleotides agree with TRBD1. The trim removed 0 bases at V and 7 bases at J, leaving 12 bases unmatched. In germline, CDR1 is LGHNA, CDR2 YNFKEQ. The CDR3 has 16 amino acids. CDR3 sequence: CASSQDRGRGTGEQYF. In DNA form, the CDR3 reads TGTGCCAGCAGCCAAGATCGGGGCAGGGGGACGGGAGAGCAGTACTTC.

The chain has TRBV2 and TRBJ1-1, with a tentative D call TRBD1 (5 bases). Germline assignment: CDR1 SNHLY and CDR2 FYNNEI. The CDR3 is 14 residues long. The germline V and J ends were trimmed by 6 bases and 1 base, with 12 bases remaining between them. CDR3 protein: CASSPRVTNTEAFF. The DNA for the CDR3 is TGTGCCAGCAGCCCCAGGGTCACGAACACTGAAGCTTTCTTT.

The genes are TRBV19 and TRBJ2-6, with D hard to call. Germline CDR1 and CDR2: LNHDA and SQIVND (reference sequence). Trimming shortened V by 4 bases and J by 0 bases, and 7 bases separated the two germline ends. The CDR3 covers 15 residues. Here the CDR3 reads CASSTLYSGANVLTF. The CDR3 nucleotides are TGTGCCAGTAGTACTCTCTACTCTGGGGCCAACGTCCTGACTTTC.

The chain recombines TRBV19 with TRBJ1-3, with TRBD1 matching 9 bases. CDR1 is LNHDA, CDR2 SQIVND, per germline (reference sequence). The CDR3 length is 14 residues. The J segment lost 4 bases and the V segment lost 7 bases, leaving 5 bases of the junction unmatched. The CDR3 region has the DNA TGTGCCAGTAAGGACAGGGGAAGCGGAAACACCATATATTTT. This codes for CASKDRGSGNTIYF.

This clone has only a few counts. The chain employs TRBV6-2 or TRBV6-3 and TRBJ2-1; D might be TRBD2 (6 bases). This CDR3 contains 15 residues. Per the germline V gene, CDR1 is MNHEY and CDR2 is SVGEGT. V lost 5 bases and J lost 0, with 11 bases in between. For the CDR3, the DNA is TGTGCCAGCAGTGAGAGGGACTTCTCCTACAATGAGCAGTTCTTC. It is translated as CASSERDFSYNEQFF.

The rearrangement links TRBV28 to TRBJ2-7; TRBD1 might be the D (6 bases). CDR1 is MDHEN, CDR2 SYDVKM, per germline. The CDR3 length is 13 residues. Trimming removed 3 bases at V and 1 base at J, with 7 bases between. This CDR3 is CASSFRGSYEQYF. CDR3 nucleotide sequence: TGTGCCAGCAGTTTCAGGGGTTCCTACGAGCAGTACTTC. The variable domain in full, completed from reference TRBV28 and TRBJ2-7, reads DVKVTQSSRYLVKRTGEKVFLECVQDMDHENMFWYRQDPGLGLRLIYFSYDVKMKEKGDIPEGYSVSREKKERFSLILESASTNQTSMYLCASSFRGSYEQYFGPGTRLTVT.

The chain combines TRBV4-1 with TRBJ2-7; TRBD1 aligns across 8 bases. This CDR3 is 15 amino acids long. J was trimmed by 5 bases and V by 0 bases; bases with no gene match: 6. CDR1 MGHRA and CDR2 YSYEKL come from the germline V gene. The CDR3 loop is CASSQEPGGIHEQYF. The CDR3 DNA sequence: TGCGCCAGCAGCCAAGAACCAGGGGGCATCCACGAGCAGTACTTC.

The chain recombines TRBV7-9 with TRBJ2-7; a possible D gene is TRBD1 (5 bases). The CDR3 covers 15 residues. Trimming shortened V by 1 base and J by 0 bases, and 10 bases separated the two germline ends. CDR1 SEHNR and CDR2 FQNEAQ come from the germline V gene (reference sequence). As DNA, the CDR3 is TGTGCCAGCAGCTTAGTATCAGGGAACTCCTACGAGCAGTACTTC. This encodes CASSLVSGNSYEQYF.

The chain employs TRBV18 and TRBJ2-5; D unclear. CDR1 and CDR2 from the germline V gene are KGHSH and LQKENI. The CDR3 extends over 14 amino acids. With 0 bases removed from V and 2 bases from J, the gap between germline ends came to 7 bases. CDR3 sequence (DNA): TGTGCCAGCTCACCACCGGCAGGACAAGAGACCCAGTACTTC. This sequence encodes CASSPPAGQETQYF.

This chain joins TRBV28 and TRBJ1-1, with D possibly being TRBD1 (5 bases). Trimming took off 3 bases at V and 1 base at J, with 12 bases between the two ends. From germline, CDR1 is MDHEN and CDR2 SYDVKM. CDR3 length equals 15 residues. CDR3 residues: CASSLYFGGNTEAFF. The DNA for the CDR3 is TGTGCCAGCAGTTTGTATTTCGGGGGGAACACTGAAGCTTTCTTT.

The CDR3 DNA reads as TGTGCCAGCAGCTTTGGCGGGGGGAGTGATACGCAGTATTTT. Amino acid sequence: CASSFGGGSDTQYF. V usage is TRBV5-4 and J usage is TRBJ2-3; 8 bases align to TRBD2. This CDR3 contains 14 residues. Germline CDR1 reads SGHNT; CDR2 reads YYREEE (reference sequence). Losses at the gene ends were 2 bases for V and 6 bases for J; bases not matched to a gene: 5.

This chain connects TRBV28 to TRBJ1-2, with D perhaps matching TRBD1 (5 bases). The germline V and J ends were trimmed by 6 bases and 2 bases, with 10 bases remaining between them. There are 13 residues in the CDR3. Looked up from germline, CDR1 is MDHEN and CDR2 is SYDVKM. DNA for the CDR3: TGTGCCAGCAGCCCGACAGAGAACTATGGCTACACCTTC. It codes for CASSPTENYGYTF.

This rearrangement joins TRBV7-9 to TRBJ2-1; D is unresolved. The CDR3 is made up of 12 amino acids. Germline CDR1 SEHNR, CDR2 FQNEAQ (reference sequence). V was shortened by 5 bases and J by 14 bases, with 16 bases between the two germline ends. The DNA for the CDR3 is TGTGCCAGCAGCCAACTACGTCTTAGGAAGTTCTTC. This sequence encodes CASSQLRLRKFF.

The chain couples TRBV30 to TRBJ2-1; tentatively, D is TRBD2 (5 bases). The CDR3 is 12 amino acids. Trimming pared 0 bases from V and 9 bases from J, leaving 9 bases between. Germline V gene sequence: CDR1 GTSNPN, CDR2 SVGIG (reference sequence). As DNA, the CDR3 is TGTGCCTGGAGTGTTTATCGGGGTGAGCAGTTCTTC. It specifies CAWSVYRGEQFF.

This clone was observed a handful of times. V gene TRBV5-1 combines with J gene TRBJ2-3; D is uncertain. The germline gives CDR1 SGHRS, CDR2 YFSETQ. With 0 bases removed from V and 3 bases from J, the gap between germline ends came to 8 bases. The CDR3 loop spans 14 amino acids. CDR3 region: CASSLGYKTDTQYF. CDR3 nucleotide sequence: TGCGCCAGCAGCTTGGGGTACAAGACAGATACGCAGTATTTT.

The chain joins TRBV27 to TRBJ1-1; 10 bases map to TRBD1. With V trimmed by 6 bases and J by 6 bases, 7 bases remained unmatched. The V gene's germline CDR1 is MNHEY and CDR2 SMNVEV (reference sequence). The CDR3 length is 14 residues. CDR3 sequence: CASSYGDRGSEAFF. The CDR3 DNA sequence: TGTGCCAGCAGCTATGGGGACAGGGGATCTGAAGCTTTCTTT.

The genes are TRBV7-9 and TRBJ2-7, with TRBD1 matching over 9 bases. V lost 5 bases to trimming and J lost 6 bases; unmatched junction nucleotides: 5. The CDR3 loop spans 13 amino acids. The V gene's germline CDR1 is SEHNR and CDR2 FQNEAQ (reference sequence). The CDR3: CASSKGQGGEQYF. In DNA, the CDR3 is TGTGCCAGCAGCAAGGGACAGGGTGGCGAGCAGTACTTC.

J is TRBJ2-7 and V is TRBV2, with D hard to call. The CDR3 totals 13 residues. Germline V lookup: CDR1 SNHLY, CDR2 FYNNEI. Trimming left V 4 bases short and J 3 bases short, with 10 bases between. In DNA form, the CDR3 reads TGTGCCAGCAGTGGGCCCCTCGACTACGAGCAGTACTTC. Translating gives CASSGPLDYEQYF.

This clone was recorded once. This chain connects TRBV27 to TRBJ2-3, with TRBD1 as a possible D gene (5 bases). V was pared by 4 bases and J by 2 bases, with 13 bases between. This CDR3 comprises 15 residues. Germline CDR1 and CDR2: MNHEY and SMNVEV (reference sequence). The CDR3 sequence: CASSSVWGATDTQYF. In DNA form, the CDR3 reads TGTGCCAGCAGTTCCGTATGGGGCGCCACAGATACGCAGTATTTT.

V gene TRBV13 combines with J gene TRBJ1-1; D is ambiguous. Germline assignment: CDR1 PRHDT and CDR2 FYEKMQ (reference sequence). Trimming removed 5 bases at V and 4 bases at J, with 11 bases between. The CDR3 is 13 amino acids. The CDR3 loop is CASSLQPVTEAFF. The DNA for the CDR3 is TGTGCCAGCAGCCTACAGCCTGTCACTGAAGCTTTCTTT.